This TCR beta chain was recovered during a study of T cell repertoires in cytomegalovirus infection. Study information: CMV infection plus the matching HLA type was flagged by public TCR beta signatures.

This clonotype occurred many times. Its antigen remains unidentified. Germline-derived CDR1 and CDR2 are ENHRY and SYGVKD. Deletions cut 10 bases from V and 2 bases from J, with 18 bases between. This CDR3 has 14 residues. One entry per CDR3 protein results from TCRdb running MiXCR on the reads. This sample has about 80,000 distinct CDR3 sequences, with 3.5% to 4.5% found just once. Study-level points and caveats: Accumulated public TCR beta family frequency recognized individuals carrying CMV together with the relevant HLA. The ex vivo response was dominated by HLA-C-restricted CMV-specific TCR beta clonotypes.

The sequencing sample was made of PBMCs. The receptor's source is a human donor in good health (CMV status not recorded). Some clones in this sample may be carry-over from other donors' samples. V usage is TRBV10-3 and J usage is TRBJ2-7; D is possibly TRBD1 (6 bases). CDR3 in DNA: TGTGCCAGCGCCCGGGACAACGGGGCCTACGAGCAGTACTTC. Translating it yields CASARDNGAYEQYF.